The TCR beta chain under discussion was sequenced for a study of STAT5B mutations in CD4+ large granular lymphocyte leukemia. Study-wide findings and caveats: Top patient clones used TRBV06 genes more often: 8/27 versus 2/35 in controls.

Assay: immunoSEQ multiplex PCR; the TCRdb copy retains only in-frame clones and omits some. The table has tens of thousands of clones, 85% seen once. The V and J ends lost 4 bases and 1 base respectively, with 9 bases between them. Germline V CDR1 and CDR2: MNHEY, SVGAGI. This CDR3 comprises 14 residues. A remark on this clone: Its antigen is not known.

The chain employs TRBV6-5 and TRBJ2-3, with D possibly matching TRBD2 (5 bases). The sample comprised CD4+ T cells from blood buffy coats. This TCR was sampled from a human donor in good health. The CDR3: CASSSLAGTDTQYF. The CDR3 DNA follows: TGTGCCAGCAGTTCCCTAGCTGGCACAGATACGCAGTATTTT.